This T cell receptor (beta chain) is from a study of T cell repertoires in cytomegalovirus infection. At the level of the study: TCR beta signatures that were public indicated CMV infection and matching HLA type.

In TCRdb, the reads were re-called with MiXCR into one record per CDR3 protein. This table has 400,000 to 550,000 distinct CDR3 sequences, about 11% appearing once. CDR1 SGHTA and CDR2 FQGNSA come from the germline V gene. V was trimmed by 5 bases and J by 3 bases, leaving 10 bases between them. The CDR3 totals 13 residues. Study-level points and caveats: Ex vivo responses were dominated by HLA-C-restricted CMV-specific TCR beta clonotypes. Pooled public TCR beta family frequency picked out CMV carriers with the relevant HLA.

This clonotype was detected ten times or more. Antigen: not known. The rearrangement joins TRBV7-2 to TRBJ1-1; D might be TRBD1 (5 bases). The source material was PBMCs. This receptor was obtained from a human donor in good health (CMV status not recorded). Some clones in this sample may be carry-over from other donors' samples. The chain's CDR3 is CASSTRGDTEAFF. Here the CDR3 DNA reads TGTGCCAGCAGCACTAGAGGGGACACTGAAGCTTTCTTT.